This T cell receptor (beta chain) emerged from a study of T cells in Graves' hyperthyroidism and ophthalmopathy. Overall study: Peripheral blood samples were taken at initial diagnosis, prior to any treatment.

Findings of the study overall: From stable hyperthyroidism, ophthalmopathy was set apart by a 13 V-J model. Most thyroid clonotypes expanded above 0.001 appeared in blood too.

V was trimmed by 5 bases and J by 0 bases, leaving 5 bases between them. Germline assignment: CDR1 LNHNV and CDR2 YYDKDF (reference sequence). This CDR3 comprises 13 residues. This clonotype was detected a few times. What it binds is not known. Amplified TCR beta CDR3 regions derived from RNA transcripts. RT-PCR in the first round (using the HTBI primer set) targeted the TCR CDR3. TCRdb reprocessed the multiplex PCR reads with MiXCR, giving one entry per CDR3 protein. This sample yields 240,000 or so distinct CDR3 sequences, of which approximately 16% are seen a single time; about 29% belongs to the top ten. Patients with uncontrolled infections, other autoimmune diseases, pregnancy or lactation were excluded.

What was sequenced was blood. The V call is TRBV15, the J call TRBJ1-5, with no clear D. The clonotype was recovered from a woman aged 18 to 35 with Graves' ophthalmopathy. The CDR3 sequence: CATSDYSNQPQHF. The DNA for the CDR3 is TGTGCCACCAGCGACTATAGCAATCAGCCCCAGCATTTT.